This T cell receptor beta chain was retrieved from a study of blood T cells in healthy people across ages. Study at large: About one barcoded beta molecule per two T cells was captured by template switching.

A sample-barcoded 5' primer and a J-beta primer mix were used in a second PCR of roughly 7 to 11 cycles. Each cDNA molecule received a tag from a template-switch adaptor that had 12 random nucleotides. From the 5' RACE reads, TCRdb called clonotypes with MiXCR, one entry per CDR3 protein. The sample carries more than 900,000 distinct CDR3 sequences, approximately 25% recorded once. Germline V gives CDR1 MDHEN, CDR2 SYDVKM. This CDR3 has 15 residues. The sample was also linked to a second study, of T cells of mothers and their children. That work states: Samples came from a few healthy Caucasian mothers and their six children. Overlap in related mother-child pairs always slightly exceeded unrelated pairs, never significantly.

This chain links TRBV28 with TRBJ2-5; no definite D call. The DNA end lines up better with TRBJ2-7; the J call may be wrong. The receptor was isolated from a girl aged 2 to 9 in good health. Sequenced sample: blood. The CDR3 loop reads CASRPSWGSSYEQYF. The CDR3 coding sequence is TGTGCCAGCAGACCCTCATGGGGTAGCTCCTACGAGCAGTACTTC.